These 5 T cell receptor beta chains came from one sample sequenced in a study of blood T cell repertoires in COVID-19. Only in-frame clones appear in the TCRdb table, and some are missing; sequencing was by immunoSEQ multiplex PCR. The sample lists 150,000 to 200,000 clones, approximately 87% occurring once. The specimen sequenced was peripheral blood. These receptors all come from a woman aged 70-85 years with acute or convalescent COVID-19.

The chain is built from TRBV2 and TRBJ2-7, with D possibly being TRBD1 (5 bases). The ends were cut back, 1 base at V and 0 bases at J, with 7 bases in the middle. Germline assignment: CDR1 SNHLY and CDR2 FYNNEI. This CDR3 comprises 14 residues. DNA of the CDR3: TGTGCCAGCAGTGAAGGGGGCAACTCCTACGAGCAGTACTTC. This translates into CASSEGGNSYEQYF.

This chain links TRBV9 with TRBJ1-6; the match to TRBD1 covers 9 bases. The germline V gene encodes CDR1 SGDLS and CDR2 YYNGEE. CDR3 length: 15 residues. The J segment lost 11 bases and the V segment lost 0 bases, leaving 6 bases of the junction unmatched. The CDR3 loop reads CASSVGGQGSTPLHF. The CDR3 DNA follows: TGTGCCAGCAGCGTAGGCGGACAGGGGTCGACACCCCTCCACTTT.

V is TRBV5-1 and J is TRBJ2-1; TRBD2 matches at 10 bases. This CDR3 contains 15 residues. Germline values: CDR1 SGHRS, CDR2 YFSETQ. The ends lost 4 bases at V and 2 bases at J; junction bases unmatched: 3. CDR3 amino acids: CASSTTSGAYNEQFF. The CDR3 DNA reads as TGCGCCAGCAGCACCACTAGCGGGGCCTACAATGAGCAGTTCTTC. Using reference TRBV5-1 and TRBJ2-1 for the parts outside the CDR3, the full variable domain is KAGVTQTPRYLIKTRGQQVTLSCSPISGHRSVSWYQQTPGQGLQFLFEYFSETQRNKGNFPGRFSGRQFSNSRSEMNVSTLELGDSALYLCASSTTSGAYNEQFFGPGTRLTVL.

V is TRBV12-3 or TRBV12-4 and J is TRBJ2-5, with D possibly TRBD1 on 6 matching bases. The CDR3 has 13 amino acids. Trimming took 4 bases from V and 7 from J, leaving 13 bases between them. The CDR3 protein is CASSSPGVGTQYF. CDR3 bases: TGTGCCAGCAGTTCCCCAGGGGTAGGGACCCAGTACTTC.

The table lists this clone with a few counts. The chain employs TRBV2 and TRBJ1-3, with 7 positions matching TRBD1. From germline, CDR1 is SNHLY and CDR2 FYNNEI. CDR3 length equals 15 residues. Trimming took 4 bases from V and 4 from J; bases not matched to a gene: 7. The CDR3 DNA follows: TGTGCCAGCAGTGGGACAGGCGTTCTGGGAAACACCATATATTTT. This codes for CASSGTGVLGNTIYF.